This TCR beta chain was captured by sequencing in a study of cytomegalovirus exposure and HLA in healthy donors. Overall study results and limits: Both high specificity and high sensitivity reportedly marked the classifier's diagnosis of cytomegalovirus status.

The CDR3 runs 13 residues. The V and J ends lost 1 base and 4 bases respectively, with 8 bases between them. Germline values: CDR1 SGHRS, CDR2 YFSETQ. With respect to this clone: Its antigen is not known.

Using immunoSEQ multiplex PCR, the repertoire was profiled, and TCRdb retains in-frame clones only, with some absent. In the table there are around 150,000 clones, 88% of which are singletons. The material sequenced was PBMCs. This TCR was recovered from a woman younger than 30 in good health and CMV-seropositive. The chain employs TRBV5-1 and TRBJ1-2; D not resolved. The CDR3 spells CASSLPGFYGYTF. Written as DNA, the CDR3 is TGCGCCAGCAGCTTGCCGGGATTCTATGGCTACACCTTC.